The following is a T cell receptor beta chain sequence with its context. Its antigen is currently not known. No base qualities exist here, and no much larger clone lies one base off it. TCR CDR3 regions were amplified from genomic DNA by multiplex PCR using the deep immunoSEQ assay. Extracted genomic DNA from each cell subset was spread evenly across all wells of several immunoSEQ 96-well plates, with each plate serving as a replicate. Each replicate PCR for sorted subsets received around 210 ng genomic DNA, equal to 30,000 or so T cell genomes. Purified libraries were measured with a Qubit 3.0 fluorometer, size-checked on a Bioanalyzer 2100, and measured again with the KAPA Library Quantification kit. Every immunoSEQ 96-well plate was sequenced on a separate single-read 150-cycle Illumina NextSeq 550 flow cell. The paper's data handling went like this. Because only junctional sequences without quality scores were contained in the immunoSEQ output, filtering matching that applied to full-length reads could not be performed. Sequences were annotated with PyIR, a Python wrapper for IgBLAST v1.9, using IMGT germline references to assign V/J genes and CDR3. Any read was removed if the V/J assignment was weak (E-value above 1e-6), the CDR3 was missing, or the read contained stop codons, out-of-frame junctions, or ambiguous translated residues. A V3J clonotype was defined by an identical inferred V gene, J gene, and CDR3 amino acid sequence. To compute the percentage overlap between repertoires, the number of shared unique clonotypes was divided by the size of the smaller repertoire. RTK rarefaction, the Chao1 estimator, and Recon v2.1 estimates of unobserved clonotypes were used to assess repertoire richness. Generation probabilities were computed with OLGA for all TCRbeta clonotypes obtained by the gDNA method from a few donors. TCRdb took over this immuneACCESS table, retaining in-frame rearrangements with V and J assigned. Such tables are incomplete; in checked studies, under half of the missing clones stem from an unresolved V gene, and the remainder is unexplained. V, J and clone size derive from that table, while D and trimming were established from the DNA sequence. Recorded for this sample are about 1.5 million clones; over 95% of them occurred a single time. About 1% of the sample goes to the ten largest clones.

The record originates from a study of shared clonotypes between healthy human individuals (dated by TCRdb to 2020 to 2022). With regard to the full study: Two women and three men aged 18 to 49 years were included in the cohort. Per donor, three plates each were used for CD4 naive and CD4 memory, two for CD8 naive, and one for CD8 memory. To estimate repertoire size and how much clonotypes are shared between individuals, the study performed deep sequencing of blood TCR repertoires from 4 to 6 healthy adults. To increase sequencing depth and limit assay-specific biases, different laboratories used diverse techniques to prepare libraries and sequence TCR repertoires. Leukapheresis yielded between about 0.85 and 9 billion PBMCs per donor. Paper-wide results and their limitations: Even with the large sequencing depth, rarefaction of the sorted-subset datasets indicated that sequencing was incomplete. Based on pairwise subsampling, the degree of clonotype sharing among donors was expected to be affected by sequencing depth. Larger estimated clonotype richness was generally found for naive subsets than for memory subsets. About 5% of naive CD4, 3.5% of naive CD8, 2.3% of memory CD4, and approximately 0.4% of memory CD8 clonotypes were shared across a handful of donors. Higher generation probabilities were observed for clonotypes shared by all four sorted-subset donors than for non-shared clonotypes. Because the study included only a small number of donors, the genetic and exposure-history diversity represented was limited. Sampling was limited to blood, and TCR repertoires in tissue likely differ from TCR repertoires in blood.

The donors were healthy, HIV-negative adults with no recently reported acute infections or vaccinations. Every donor was a Caucasian adult residing in Nashville, Tennessee, USA. CD4+ T cells were enriched by magnetic negative selection, after which naive cells were positively selected on CD45RA and the negative fraction was taken as the memory subset. Blood was obtained by leukapheresis, after which PBMCs were separated by Ficoll-Histopaque density gradient centrifugation and cryopreserved in liquid nitrogen vapor phase. Analytical flow cytometry was used to check the purity and quantity of each magnetically sorted T cell population. Each sorted fraction had its genomic DNA isolated and then quantified by UV absorbance on a Nanodrop 2000c. The germline V gene provides CDR1 KGHSH and CDR2 LQKENI. The CDR3 spans 16 residues, from the cysteine through the phenylalanine. CDR3 DNA is the only sequence kept; it has 48 bases, read in frame from the first base. The junction carries 7 bases between V and J, which are trimmed by 0 bases and 1 base respectively.

Sequencing input: naive CD4+ T cells sorted from blood. Reading the label with the study, this specimen's cell subset or site is: CD45RA+ positively selected. The V and J genes are TRBV18 and TRBJ2-6; the D gene assignment is ambiguous. The sequence was obtained from a man younger than 40 in good health. The base sequence is TGTGCCAGCTCACCACCCCAGCCATCTGGGGCCAACGTCCTGACTTTC. Its coded protein is CASSPPQPSGANVLTF.